Listed below are T cell receptor beta chains from one sample, sequenced in a study of human T cells and chemical hapten exposure. Each CDR3 protein gets one entry after TCRdb re-called the RACE reads with MiXCR. The sample records roughly 190,000 distinct CDR3 sequences, approximately 20% being singletons. The specimen comprised whole blood, sampled in connection with sensitization to the hapten diphenylcyclopropenone (DPC). The receptors stem from a woman aged 45-60 years with alopecia areata. Some clones in this sample may be carry-over from other donors' samples. The CDR3 runs from the conserved cysteine through the conserved F or W. A D gene is named only where the DNA matches it firmly. Size tells how often a clone was seen (once, few, many) or the class of an expanded clone, and some rows leave it out.

V,size,J,D,DNA,CDR3
TRBV29-1,-,TRBJ2-2,TRBD2,TGCAGCGCCCTAGCGGGAGGGCGGGTCACCGGGGAGCTGTTTTTT,CSALAGGRVTGELFF
TRBV2,few,TRBJ2-3,-,TGTGCCAGCAGTGAGACAGGAACTGTCTCTACCACAGATACGCAGTATTTT,CASSETGTVSTTDTQYF
TRBV6-5,once,TRBJ1-2,-,TGTGCCGGCATGAGGTCAGGGGAACGTGCCTATGGCTACACCTTC,CAGMRSGERAYGYTF
TRBV5-1,few,TRBJ2-3,-,TGCGCCAGCAGCTTGCTCCCTAGGGCATCCGATACGCAGTATTTT,CASSLLPRASDTQYF
TRBV7-8,few,TRBJ2-7,-,TGTGCCAGCAGCTTAGCCGGACTTGCCTACGAGCAGTACTTC,CASSLAGLAYEQYF
TRBV5-1,few,TRBJ2-7,-,TGCGCCAGCAGCTTGGTAGGCAGCTACGAGCAGTACTTC,CASSLVGSYEQYF
TRBV5-1,-,TRBJ1-5,-,TGCGCCAGCAGCATCCGTCCCATGGGGAATCAGCCCCAGCATTTT,CASSIRPMGNQPQHF
TRBV4-2,-,TRBJ2-7,TRBD2,TGTGCCAGCAGCCAAGCCCCAGCGGGGGTCTACGAGCAGTACTTC,CASSQAPAGVYEQYF
TRBV5-1,few,TRBJ2-7,TRBD2,TGCGCCAGCAGCTTGGTTAAGCGGGGACCACCCTACGAGCAGTACTTC,CASSLVKRGPPYEQYF
TRBV6-2/TRBV6-3,-,TRBJ2-3,-,TGTGCCAGCAGACACCTAGCGAGCTCTAGCACAGATACGCAGTATTTT,CASRHLASSSTDTQYF
TRBV7-3,-,TRBJ1-1,-,TGTGCCAGCGGCAGGGACGGTAACACTGAAGCTTTCTTT,CASGRDGNTEAFF
TRBV6-1,-,TRBJ1-1,TRBD1,TGTGCCAGCAGTCCAACAGGGGTAGGGAACACTGAAGCTTTCTTT,CASSPTGVGNTEAFF
TRBV4-2,-,TRBJ1-1,-,TGTGCCAGCAGCCAAGGGTACAGGGACGACACTGAAGCTTTCTTT,CASSQGYRDDTEAFF
TRBV4-2,-,TRBJ1-1,TRBD1,TGTGCCAGCAGCCAATGGGACAGAGTTGGTGTCCCTGAAGCTTTCTTT,CASSQWDRVGVPEAFF
TRBV5-4,few,TRBJ2-7,TRBD2,TGTGCCAGCAGCTTGAGCGCGGGAGATTGGGAGCAGTACTTC,CASSLSAGDWEQYF
TRBV20-1,few,TRBJ2-7,TRBD2,TGCAGTGCTAGCCGCCCGGGACTAGCGTACGAGCAGTACTTC,CSASRPGLAYEQYF
TRBV5-6,-,TRBJ2-7,TRBD1,TGTGCCAGCAGCCCGGGGTGGGGACAGGGCCACTACGAGCAGTACTTC,CASSPGWGQGHYEQYF
TRBV7-2,few,TRBJ1-3,-,TGTGCCAGCAGCTTAGCCCCCCGCACAGGAACTATTGGAGCGGGAAACACCATATATTTT,CASSLAPRTGTIGAGNTIYF
TRBV4-1,few,TRBJ2-5,-,TGCGCCAGCAGCCAACCTTCCCAAGAGACCCAGTACTTC,CASSQPSQETQYF
TRBV6-5,-,TRBJ2-3,-,TGTGCCAGCAGCCAGGGAAAGGGCACAGATACGCAGTATTTT,CASSQGKGTDTQYF
TRBV27,few,TRBJ2-7,-,TGTGCCAGCATCAGCGGAAAGGCCCCCTACGAGCAGTACTTC,CASISGKAPYEQYF
TRBV12-3/TRBV12-4,-,TRBJ1-1,-,TGTGCCAGCACCTACGCCCCAAGGGGTGGGAGCACTGAAGCTTTCTTT,CASTYAPRGGSTEAFF
TRBV7-2,-,TRBJ2-5,-,TGTGCCAGCAGCTTAGTTCTAGACCAAGAGACCCAGTACTTC,CASSLVLDQETQYF
TRBV18,-,TRBJ2-7,TRBD2,TGTGCCAGCTCACCTACTAGCGGAGATTACGAGCAGTACTTC,CASSPTSGDYEQYF
TRBV20-1,-,TRBJ1-1,-,TGCAGTGCTAGAGATAGGCGCAGGGAGGTTGAAGCTTTCTTT,CSARDRRREVEAFF
TRBV5-1,-,TRBJ1-1,-,TGCGCCAGCAGCCGGGGACCCCCGGGGCTGAACACTGAAGCTTTCTTT,CASSRGPPGLNTEAFF